These 6 T cell receptor beta chains share one sample of origin, sequenced in a study of CD8+ T cells in alopecia areata. In each case, RNA was isolated and then reverse transcribed into cDNA as the sequencing template. Data came from immunoSEQ multiplex PCR; TCRdb stores just in-frame clones and leaves some out. The repertoire has 100,000 to 150,000 clones, around three fifths of them found once; the top ten carry 3.5% to 5%. This specimen consisted of CD4+ T cells sorted from blood, obtained at week 0. The source of these receptors is a human donor with alopecia areata.

Points on this clone: The identical CDR3 is also encoded by other nucleotide sequences in the sample. The chain employs TRBV2 and TRBJ2-7; D is undetermined. V was cut by 4 bases and J by 3 bases, with 4 bases left in between. CDR1 and CDR2 from the germline V gene are SNHLY and FYNNEI. The CDR3 runs to 11 residues. The CDR3 is CASSARYEQYF. In nucleotides, the CDR3 is TGTGCCAGCAGTGCTCGCTACGAGCAGTACTTC. The full variable domain, in which reference TRBV2 and TRBJ2-7 provide the parts outside the CDR3, is EPEVTQTPSHQVTQMGQEVILRCVPISNHLYFYWYRQILGQKVEFLVSFYNNEISEKSEIFDDQFSVERPDGSNFTLKIRSTKLEDSAMYFCASSARYEQYFGPGTRLTVT.

The chain has TRBV29-1 and TRBJ2-7, with 10 bases lining up with TRBD2. The germline gives CDR1 SQVTM, CDR2 ANQGSEA. V shed 6 bases, J shed 5 bases, and the junction held 10 bases outside the gene matches. CDR3 size: 14 residues. The CDR3 coding sequence is TGCAGCGTCAAACCTAGCGGGAGAGGGAACGAGCAGTACTTC. This encodes CSVKPSGRGNEQYF.

This clone occurred once. The chain has TRBV5-6 and TRBJ2-4, with 12 bases fitting TRBD1. CDR3 length: 15 residues. The J segment lost 6 bases and the V segment lost 4 bases, leaving 5 bases of the junction unmatched. CDR1 is SGHDT and CDR2 is YYEEEE in the germline V gene. The CDR3 region has the DNA TGTGCCAGCAGCCCGGGACAGGGGGCCGGAAACATTCAGTACTTC. Translated, it gives CASSPGQGAGNIQYF. The full variable domain, its missing parts supplied by reference TRBV5-6 and TRBJ2-4, is DAGVTQSPTHLIKTRGQQVTLRCSPKSGHDTVSWYQQALGQGPQFIFQYYEEEERQRGNFPDRFSGHQFPNYSSELNVNALLLGDSALYLCASSPGQGAGNIQYFGAGTRLSVL.

This chain joins TRBV2 and TRBJ2-2; 7 nucleotides line up with TRBD1. The CDR3 totals 14 residues. V lost 5 bases and J lost 7; bases outside the gene matches: 7. CDR1 and CDR2 from the germline V gene are SNHLY and FYNNEI. CDR3 nucleotides: TGTGCCAGCAGTATAGACAGGGCGAACGGGGAGCTGTTTTTT. Amino acid sequence: CASSIDRANGELFF.

This clone was observed at least ten times. The chain uses TRBV14 and TRBJ2-7, with TRBD1 matching 9 bases. CDR1 is SGHDN, CDR2 FVKESK, per germline. J was trimmed by 1 base and V by 4 bases; bases with no gene match: 5. This CDR3 region has 15 residues. For the CDR3, the DNA is TGTGCCAGCAGCCGCACAGGGGGCGGGTCCTACGAGCAGTACTTC. Its protein product is CASSRTGGGSYEQYF.

This clone has more than one count but fewer than ten. V is TRBV7-3 and J is TRBJ1-1; no clear D. Germline V gene data show CDR1 as SGHTA and CDR2 as FQGTGA. V shed 2 bases and J shed 0 bases, with 10 bases lying between them. The CDR3 runs to 15 residues. CDR3 protein: CASSLGGGMNTEAFF. In DNA, the CDR3 is TGTGCCAGCAGCTTAGGCGGAGGTATGAACACTGAAGCTTTCTTT.